Sequencing of this T cell receptor (beta chain) was carried out in a study of blood T cell repertoires in COVID-19. In the study overall: Whether acute or convalescent, the COVID-19 samples came from the United States, Italy and Spain.

A Seattle source enrolled patients during active infection and followed them longitudinally. Only in-frame clones appear in the TCRdb table, and some are missing; sequencing was by immunoSEQ multiplex PCR. The table has some 68,000 clones, about 90% seen once. V lost 6 bases and J lost 4, with 10 bases in between. This CDR3 is 14 amino acids long. Germline lookup yields CDR1 LNHDA and CDR2 SQIVND (reference sequence). The TCR comes from a man aged 50-60 years with COVID-19, enrolled during active disease. This chain links TRBV19 with TRBJ2-6; the D is unclear. Material for sequencing was peripheral blood. The CDR3 DNA reads as TGTGCCAGTAGCCCGACACGGGGGGCCAACGTCCTGACTTTC. Its translation is CASSPTRGANVLTF. Full variable domain (remainder filled in from reference TRBV19 and TRBJ2-6): DGGITQSPKYLFRKEGQNVTLSCEQNLNHDAMYWYRQDPGQGLRLIYYSQIVNDFQKGDIAEGYSVSREKKESFPLTVTSAQKNPTAFYLCASSPTRGANVLTFGAGSRLTVL.